Shown below are 27 T cell receptor beta chains from a single sample sequenced in a study of sequential checkpoint blockade in melanoma. Treatment in this sample: randomized to nivolumab then ipilimumab (arm A) or the reverse (arm B). The method was immunoSEQ multiplex PCR; TCRdb's version includes in-frame clones alone and lacks a portion of them. The table has more than 30,000 clones, 32% seen once. The specimen was tumor tissue (inferred from file names), collected from a patient given nivolumab and ipilimumab in sequence. The source of these receptors is a human donor with melanoma.

DNA of the CDR3: TGTGCCAGTAGTATAGTTGGGACAGAAAACTATGGCTACACCTTC. This codes for CASSIVGTENYGYTF. The V and J genes are TRBV19 and TRBJ1-2, with 7 bases aligning to TRBD1. The germline gives CDR1 LNHDA, CDR2 SQIVND (reference sequence). The CDR3 extends over 15 amino acids. V was clipped by 1 base and J by 2 bases; unmatched bases: 4.

This chain uses TRBV29-1 with TRBJ2-1, with 8 bases identical to TRBD1. The CDR3 runs 14 residues. V was pared by 6 bases and J by 4 bases, with 8 bases of the junction left unmatched. CDR1 SQVTM and CDR2 ANQGSEA come from the germline V gene. The CDR3 spells CSVIPGQVYNEQFF. For the CDR3, the DNA is TGCAGCGTCATCCCGGGACAGGTATACAATGAGCAGTTCTTC.

This chain uses TRBV30 with TRBJ1-5; the D is unclear. The germline V gene has CDR1 GTSNPN and CDR2 SVGIG (reference sequence). Trimming pared 2 bases from V and 0 bases from J, leaving 8 bases between. CDR3 length: 14 residues. The CDR3 spells CAWSPGYSNQPQHF. CDR3 DNA: TGTGCCTGGAGTCCGGGGTATAGCAATCAGCCCCAGCATTTT. Full variable domain (remainder filled in from reference TRBV30 and TRBJ1-5): SQTIHQWPATLVQPVGSPLSLECTVEGTSNPNLYWYRQAAGRGLQLLFYSVGIGQISSEVPQNLSASRPQDRQFILSSKKLLLSDSGFYLCAWSPGYSNQPQHFGDGTRLSIL.

This chain joins TRBV9 and TRBJ1-1, with D perhaps TRBD1 (5 bases). V was clipped by 0 bases and J by 5 bases, with 8 bases between them. This CDR3 is 13 amino acids long. The germline CDR1 and CDR2 sequences are SGDLS and YYNGEE. The CDR3 region is CASSVGGSTEAFF. CDR3 bases: TGTGCCAGCAGCGTAGGGGGGAGTACTGAAGCTTTCTTT.

Only a few counts were recorded for this clone. The V and J genes are TRBV6-7 and TRBJ1-5, with a possible D match to TRBD1 (5 bases). TRBV6-7 is an ORF, with its function uncertain. V dropped 4 bases and J dropped 4 bases, with 20 bases sitting between them. The CDR3 length is 17 residues. CDR3 bases: TGTGCCAGCAGTTCCCCCCGCGGCAGGGTTAGTAATCAGCCCCAGCATTTT. Translated, it gives CASSSPRGRVSNQPQHF.

V is TRBV5-1 and J is TRBJ2-7, with 9 bases lining up with TRBD1. The CDR3 length is 15 residues. Looked up from germline, CDR1 is SGHRS and CDR2 is YFSETQ. The ends lost 2 bases at V and 6 bases at J; junction bases unmatched: 9. The CDR3 spells CASSFTGGARAEQYF. The CDR3 DNA is TGCGCCAGCAGCTTCACAGGGGGCGCGCGGGCCGAGCAGTACTTC.

The table lists this clone with a few counts. The chain links TRBV23-1 to TRBJ2-7; 7 nucleotides align to TRBD1. TRBV23-1 is recorded as an ORF, its role being uncertain. The CDR3 is made up of 15 amino acids. V lost 6 bases to trimming and J lost 2 bases; unmatched junction nucleotides: 10. The CDR3 here is CASSQARTGTYEQYF. As DNA, the CDR3 is TGCGCCAGCAGCCAAGCCCGGACAGGCACCTACGAGCAGTACTTC.

The J gene is TRBJ2-7, the V gene TRBV5-1; D gene uncertain. Germline-derived CDR1 and CDR2 are SGHRS and YFSETQ. The CDR3 spans 15 residues. Between the trimmed V and J ends, which lost 6 bases and 2 bases, there was a span of 18 bases. The CDR3 DNA reads TGCGCCAGCATCAAAGAACCGGACGGTCCCTACGAGCAGTACTTC. Translation: CASIKEPDGPYEQYF.

The chain has TRBV5-1 and TRBJ1-1, with D perhaps matching TRBD1 (5 bases). This CDR3 contains 15 residues. V lost 3 bases and J lost 1, with 13 bases in between. Per the germline V gene, CDR1 is SGHRS and CDR2 is YFSETQ. Here the CDR3 DNA reads TGCGCCAGCAGCTCAACACCGGACACGAACACTGAAGCTTTCTTT. It specifies CASSSTPDTNTEAFF.

This rearrangement joins TRBV5-1 to TRBJ2-7; 8 bases match TRBD1. CDR1 is SGHRS and CDR2 is YFSETQ in the germline V gene. The CDR3 sequence is 14 residues long. After removal of 2 bases from V and 3 bases from J, the junction contained 4 bases not matched to a gene. CDR3: CASSFNGQGYEQYF. In nucleotides, the CDR3 is TGCGCCAGCAGCTTTAACGGACAGGGCTACGAGCAGTACTTC.

This clone was counted many times. J is TRBJ2-5 and V is TRBV7-4; maybe TRBD2 (5 bases). Germline V gene lookup returns CDR1 SGHVT and CDR2 SQSDAQ. This CDR3 region has 13 residues. Trimming took 4 bases from V and 4 from J, leaving 10 bases between them. CDR3 bases: TGTGCCAGCAGCTCAGGCCGGGGAGAGACCCAGTACTTC. Its protein product is CASSSGRGETQYF.

In this sample, this clone turned up a few times. The chain's CDR3 is CASSALAGGYEQYF. DNA of the CDR3: TGTGCCAGCAGTGCGCTTGCCGGGGGCTACGAGCAGTACTTC. This chain joins TRBV9 and TRBJ2-7; D may be TRBD2 (6 bases). With 5 bases removed from V and 3 bases from J, the gap between germline ends came to 15 bases. CDR3 length equals 14 residues. CDR1 and CDR2 from the germline V gene are SGDLS and YYNGEE.

J is TRBJ1-2 and V is TRBV5-1; TRBD1 agrees at 7 bases. J lost 7 bases, V lost 4 bases, and 13 bases had no gene match. This CDR3 contains 15 residues. Germline V gene data show CDR1 as SGHRS and CDR2 as YFSETQ. CDR3 in amino acids: CASSLDREGASGYTF. The CDR3, as DNA: TGCGCCAGCAGCCTTGACAGGGAAGGGGCGAGTGGCTACACCTTC. Complete variable domain (other parts from reference TRBV5-1 and TRBJ1-2): KAGVTQTPRYLIKTRGQQVTLSCSPISGHRSVSWYQQTPGQGLQFLFEYFSETQRNKGNFPGRFSGRQFSNSRSEMNVSTLELGDSALYLCASSLDREGASGYTFGSGTRLTVV.

This chain connects TRBV30 to TRBJ1-4; TRBD1 might be the D (6 bases). Germline CDR1 and CDR2: GTSNPN and SVGIG (reference sequence). The CDR3 length is 14 residues. V lost 4 bases and J 12 bases, leaving 21 bases between the germline ends. The CDR3 DNA reads TGTGCCTGGACCCGTCCAGGGGCCAGTGGGGAACTGTTTTTT. It yields the protein CAWTRPGASGELFF.

This rearrangement joins TRBV9 to TRBJ1-2; D is ambiguous. Germline CDR1 SGDLS, CDR2 YYNGEE. This CDR3 is built from 13 residues. Trimming shortened V by 5 bases and J by 8 bases, and 16 bases separated the two germline ends. CDR3 nucleotide sequence: TGTGCCAGCAGTCCCGGGGAGGGTAGGGGCTACACCTTC. This translates into CASSPGEGRGYTF.

This clone was picked up one time. As DNA, the CDR3 is TGCGCCAGCAGCTTGGCCGGGACTAGCGGTCCGAGCTCCTACAATGAGCAGTTCTTC. Protein sequence: CASSLAGTSGPSSYNEQFF. The genes are TRBV5-1 and TRBJ2-1; 11 bases match TRBD2. V lost 0 bases and J lost 0; bases outside the gene matches: 8. This CDR3 spans 19 amino acids. Germline V gene lookup returns CDR1 SGHRS and CDR2 YFSETQ.

The chain is built from TRBV19 and TRBJ1-2, with D possibly TRBD1 on 5 matching bases. This CDR3 is 15 amino acids long. Germline loops: CDR1 LNHDA, CDR2 SQIVND (reference sequence). The V end lost 3 bases, the J end lost 3 bases, and 14 bases lay between the germline ends. The CDR3 DNA is TGTGCCAGTAGTATCGCGGGGCCAGCTCACTATGGCTACACCTTC. This gives the protein CASSIAGPAHYGYTF.

The chain recombines TRBV12-5 with TRBJ1-2, with D possibly being TRBD1 (5 bases). CDR1 LGHNT and CDR2 FRNRAP come from the germline V gene. The CDR3 runs 12 residues. DNA for the CDR3: TGTGCCAGCACCCCCGGGACCGATGGCTACACCTTC. Its translation is CASTPGTDGYTF.

The table lists this clone with a few counts. The chain combines TRBV7-1 with TRBJ2-7, with D perhaps matching TRBD2 (5 bases). TRBV7-1 is designated an ORF whose function remains uncertain. V was trimmed by 3 bases and J by 6 bases, leaving 12 bases between them. The CDR3 runs 13 residues. The DNA of the CDR3 is TGTGCCAGCAGCTCTTCGACGGGAAGCGAGCAGTACTTC. Protein sequence: CASSSSTGSEQYF.

This clone was seen only a few times. The V call is TRBV29-1, the J call TRBJ1-4, with D uncertain. The CDR3 extends over 13 amino acids. CDR1 and CDR2 from the germline V gene are SQVTM and ANQGSEA. V was shortened by 7 bases and J by 0 bases, with 9 bases between the two germline ends. CDR3 loop: CSALTPTNEKLFF. The DNA of the CDR3 is TGCAGCGCCCTTACACCAACTAATGAAAAACTGTTTTTT.

The chain joins TRBV28 to TRBJ2-2; 9 bases match TRBD1. V lost 2 bases, J lost 5 bases, and 9 bases stayed unmatched. CDR1 and CDR2 (germline): MDHEN, SYDVKM. The CDR3 covers 17 residues. The DNA for the CDR3 is TGTGCCAGCAGTTTACCTTTGACAGGGGGTAGGACCGGGGAGCTGTTTTTT. It codes for CASSLPLTGGRTGELFF.

This chain connects TRBV28 to TRBJ1-5; 11 bases map to TRBD1. Germline trimming cut 7 bases from V and 5 bases from J; bases unmatched to any gene: 10. The germline CDR1 and CDR2 sequences are MDHEN and SYDVKM. The CDR3 covers 16 residues. This CDR3 is CASNGQGAVFHQPQHF. In nucleotides, the CDR3 is TGTGCCAGCAACGGACAGGGGGCGGTTTTTCATCAGCCCCAGCATTTT.

J is TRBJ2-3 and V is TRBV11-3, with D maybe TRBD2 (6 bases). Trimming removed 3 bases at V and 0 bases at J, with 16 bases between. In germline, CDR1 is SGHNT, CDR2 YENEEA. The CDR3 extends over 17 amino acids. This chain's CDR3 is CASSFLTGVSSTDTQYF. The CDR3 DNA is TGTGCCAGCAGCTTTCTAACGGGAGTCAGTAGCACAGATACGCAGTATTTT.

V usage is TRBV4-1 and J usage is TRBJ2-3; TRBD2 matches at 15 bases. The CDR3 totals 18 residues. Germline V gives CDR1 MGHRA, CDR2 YSYEKL. V gave up 1 base and J gave up 2 bases; unmatched junction bases: 4. The CDR3 DNA reads as TGCGCCAGCAGCCAAGTAGGACTAGCGGGAGGGTACACAGATACGCAGTATTTT. Protein: CASSQVGLAGGYTDTQYF.

This clone came up a few times. The V call is TRBV9, the J call TRBJ1-1, with a weak D call TRBD1 (5 bases). Germline CDR1 SGDLS, CDR2 YYNGEE. CDR3 length: 14 amino acids. Between the trimmed V and J ends, which lost 2 bases and 4 bases, there was a span of 12 bases. The CDR3 DNA is TGTGCCAGCAGCGTCTCGGCTGGGGGCACTGAAGCTTTCTTT. This encodes CASSVSAGGTEAFF.

This sequence joins TRBV11-3 and TRBJ1-3; D not resolved. Trimming cost V 1 base and J 0 bases, with 7 bases left between them. The CDR3 is 15 residues long. Germline V lookup: CDR1 SGHNT, CDR2 YENEEA. The CDR3 DNA sequence: TGTGCCAGCAGCTTAGTATACAGCTCTGGAAACACCATATATTTT. Encoded protein: CASSLVYSSGNTIYF. Full variable domain (remainder filled in from reference TRBV11-3 and TRBJ1-3): EAGVVQSPRYKIIEKKQPVAFWCNPISGHNTLYWYLQNLGQGPELLIRYENEEAVDDSQLPKDRFSAERLKGVDSTLKIQPAELGDSAVYLCASSLVYSSGNTIYFGEGSWLTVV.

The gene calls are TRBV28 and TRBJ2-2, with a possible D match to TRBD1 (5 bases). Germline CDR1 and CDR2: MDHEN and SYDVKM. V shed 5 bases and J shed 3 bases, with 10 bases lying between them. The CDR3 runs 14 residues. CDR3 in amino acids: CASSSTGDTGELFF. The CDR3 nucleotides read TGTGCCAGCAGTAGCACAGGCGACACCGGGGAGCTGTTTTTT.